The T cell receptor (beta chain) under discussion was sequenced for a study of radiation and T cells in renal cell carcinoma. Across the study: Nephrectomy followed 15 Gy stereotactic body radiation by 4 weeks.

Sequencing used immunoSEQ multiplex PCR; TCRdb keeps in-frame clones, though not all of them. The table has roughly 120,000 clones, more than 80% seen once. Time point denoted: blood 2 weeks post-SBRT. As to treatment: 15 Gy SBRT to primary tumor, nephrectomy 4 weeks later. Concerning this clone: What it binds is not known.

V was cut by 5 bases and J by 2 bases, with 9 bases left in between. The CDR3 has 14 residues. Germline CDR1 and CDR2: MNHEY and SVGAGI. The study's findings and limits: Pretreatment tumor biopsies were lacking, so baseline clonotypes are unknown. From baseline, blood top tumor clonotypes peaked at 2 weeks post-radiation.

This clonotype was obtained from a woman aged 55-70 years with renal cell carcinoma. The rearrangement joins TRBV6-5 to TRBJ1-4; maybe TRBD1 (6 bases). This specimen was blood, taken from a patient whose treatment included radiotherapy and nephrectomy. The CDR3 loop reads CASSRTATNEKLFF. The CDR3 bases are TGTGCCAGCAGTCGGACAGCTACTAATGAAAAACTGTTTTTT.